This T cell receptor (beta chain) stems from a study of T cells after somatic rescue of genetic block. This clone was seen once. CDR3 length: 15 amino acids. V was pared by 5 bases and J by 7 bases, with 9 bases of the junction left unmatched. CDR1 is LGHNT and CDR2 is FRNRAP in the germline V gene. Produced via immunoSEQ multiplex PCR; TCRdb's table is partial and in-frame only. The table lists approximately 71,000 clones, 92% of them singletons. The receptor was isolated from a man in his forties. The sequenced sample consisted of peripheral blood mononuclear cells (PBMCs). This chain uses TRBV12-5 with TRBJ2-1, with 9 positions matching TRBD1. The CDR3 sequence: CASGPDRGVGNEQFF. As DNA, the CDR3 is TGTGCTAGTGGTCCGGACAGGGGAGTCGGGAATGAGCAGTTCTTC.